This T cell receptor (beta chain) is from a study of T cells in localized non-small cell lung cancer. Study-level results: Of the top 100 tumor clones, median roughly 53 were in adjacent lung, 25 to 35 among its top 100. Clonality of T cells reached its maximum in uninvolved adjacent lung, surpassing tumor. There was an association of higher blood T cell density with longer overall survival. Because researchers sequenced only one region of the tumor, heterogeneity is still possible.

Assay: immunoSEQ multiplex PCR; the TCRdb copy retains only in-frame clones and omits some. Counted here are approximately 28,000 clones, 80% to 85% occurring once; the ten biggest clones make up approximately 5.3%. The V end was cut by 0 bases, the J end by 10 bases, with 13 bases between. CDR3 length: 14 residues. Germline values: CDR1 LGHNA, CDR2 YNFKEQ. Comment on this clone: Its antigen is not known.

Sequenced material: peripheral blood mononuclear cells, taken before any cancer treatment. This chain links TRBV4-2 with TRBJ2-1, with D possibly being TRBD2 (6 bases). The receptor's source is a man aged 40 to 70 with stage III lung adenocarcinoma. The DNA of the CDR3 is TGTGCCAGCAGCCAAGAGGTCGGACTAAAGGAGCAGTTCTTC. Encoded protein: CASSQEVGLKEQFF.